One and the same sample provided the 27 T cell receptor beta chains below, sequenced in a study of cytomegalovirus exposure and HLA in healthy donors. Both 60 Vbeta primers and 13 Jbeta primers went into the PCR. Clones were read by immunoSEQ multiplex PCR, and TCRdb kept only the in-frame ones, dropping some. The data show 270,000 or so clones, about 93% seen once. The specimen was PBMCs. The origin of the receptors is a girl aged 2-10 years in good health and CMV-seronegative.

J is TRBJ1-2 and V is TRBV6-5; 8 nucleotides line up with TRBD1. Germline assignment: CDR1 MNHEY and CDR2 SVGAGI. With 2 bases clipped from V and 9 bases from J, the junction kept 11 bases outside the gene matches. This CDR3 is built from 15 residues. CDR3 sequence (DNA): TGTGCCAGCAGTTACCGGCCCGGACAGGGCAGACGCTACACCTTC. Protein product: CASSYRPGQGRRYTF.

The CDR3 protein is CASTDTGELFF. In DNA, the CDR3 is TGCGCCAGCACCGACACCGGGGAGCTGTTTTTT. The chain couples TRBV5-1 to TRBJ2-2; D call uncertain. V lost 6 bases and J 3 bases, leaving 3 bases between the germline ends. Germline CDR1 reads SGHRS; CDR2 reads YFSETQ. The CDR3 spans 11 residues.

The V gene is TRBV7-9, the J gene TRBJ2-7; 8 nucleotides match TRBD2. J gave up 4 bases and V 6 bases, and 11 bases lay outside the gene matches. Germline loops: CDR1 SEHNR, CDR2 FQNEAQ (reference sequence). This CDR3 comprises 15 residues. DNA for the CDR3: TGTGCCAGCAGAGCTGCCGGGACTAGGTCTTACGAGCAGTACTTC. The encoded protein is CASRAAGTRSYEQYF. The full variable domain, completed using reference TRBV7-9 and TRBJ2-7, is DTGVSQNPRHKITKRGQNVTFRCDPISEHNRLYWYRQTLGQGPEFLTYFQNEAQLEKSRLLSDRFSAERPKGSFSTLEIQRTEQGDSAMYLCASRAAGTRSYEQYFGPGTRLTVT.

The rearrangement uses TRBV6-5 and TRBJ2-3; D is possibly TRBD1 (5 bases). This CDR3 region has 14 residues. V lost 5 bases and J 4 bases, leaving 13 bases between the germline ends. The germline V gene has CDR1 MNHEY and CDR2 SVGAGI. The chain's CDR3 is CASSRSGRPDTQYF. CDR3 DNA: TGTGCCAGCAGTCGCTCAGGGCGGCCAGATACGCAGTATTTT.

V and J are TRBV2 and TRBJ1-2, with TRBD1 identical over 9 bases. The germline gives CDR1 SNHLY, CDR2 FYNNEI. CDR3 size: 15 residues. The ends lost 3 bases at V and 5 bases at J; junction bases unmatched: 7. CDR3 region: CASSEGQGYPYGYTF. The CDR3 DNA reads TGTGCCAGCAGTGAGGGACAGGGCTATCCTTATGGCTACACCTTC.

This sequence joins TRBV5-1 and TRBJ1-4; 12 nucleotides match TRBD1. The trim removed 0 bases at V and 8 bases at J, leaving 5 bases unmatched. Per the germline V gene, CDR1 is SGHRS and CDR2 is YFSETQ. The CDR3 has 16 residues. CDR3 amino acids: CASSLAEGTGGEKLFF. The CDR3 DNA reads TGCGCCAGCAGCTTGGCCGAGGGGACAGGGGGCGAAAAACTGTTTTTT.

The genes are TRBV9 and TRBJ2-5; D perhaps matches TRBD2 (7 bases). The CDR3 runs 17 residues. CDR1 is SGDLS, CDR2 YYNGEE, per germline. V lost 0 bases and J 4 bases, leaving 19 bases between the germline ends. As DNA, the CDR3 is TGTGCCAGCAGCGTAGAGGTCACGGGGAGGGGGGCAGAGACCCAGTACTTC. It specifies CASSVEVTGRGAETQYF.

The V and J genes are TRBV27 and TRBJ2-5; tentative D call: TRBD1 (6 bases). The tail of the sequence fits TRBJ2-7 better, so the J call may be wrong. Germline assignment: CDR1 MNHEY and CDR2 SMNVEV (reference sequence). The CDR3 extends over 12 amino acids. For the CDR3, the DNA is TGTGCCAGCAGTTTTGGGGGCCCCGAGCAGTACTTC. Translation gives CASSFGGPEQYF.

This chain connects TRBV2 to TRBJ1-4, with D possibly being TRBD1 (6 bases). Trimming shortened V by 2 bases and J by 3 bases, and 13 bases separated the two germline ends. The CDR3 has 16 residues. The V gene's germline CDR1 is SNHLY and CDR2 FYNNEI. CDR3 sequence: CASSEIGGGSNEKLFF. The CDR3 DNA follows: TGTGCCAGCAGTGAAATAGGGGGTGGGTCTAATGAAAAACTGTTTTTT.

This clone was recorded a few times. The chain employs TRBV5-1 and TRBJ1-3, with a tentative D call TRBD1 (6 bases). The germline V gene has CDR1 SGHRS and CDR2 YFSETQ. With 4 bases removed from V and 0 bases from J, the gap between germline ends came to 14 bases. This CDR3 region has 16 residues. The CDR3, as DNA: TGCGCCAGCAGCGGGACACCAGCCCCCTCTGGAAACACCATATATTTT. Its translation: CASSGTPAPSGNTIYF.

This chain links TRBV7-9 with TRBJ1-5; D is perhaps TRBD1 (6 bases). The CDR3 is 13 residues long. CDR1 is SEHNR and CDR2 is FQNEAQ in the germline V gene (reference sequence). The germline V and J ends were trimmed by 5 bases and 4 bases, with 9 bases remaining between them. The CDR3 nucleotides are TGTGCCAGCAGCCCCACAGGGAATCAGCCCCAGCATTTT. Its translation: CASSPTGNQPQHF.

V is TRBV7-6 and J is TRBJ2-1; D not certain. Germline CDR1 and CDR2: SGHVS and FNYEAQ. Trimming removed 3 bases at V and 5 bases at J, with 2 bases between. CDR3 length: 11 residues. CDR3 residues: CASSFDNEQFF. The CDR3 coding sequence is TGTGCCAGCAGCTTCGACAATGAGCAGTTCTTC.

The chain couples TRBV10-3 to TRBJ2-3; 7 nucleotides match TRBD2. The J segment lost 3 bases and the V segment lost 8 bases, leaving 11 bases of the junction unmatched. This CDR3 has 15 residues. Germline lookup yields CDR1 ENHRY and CDR2 SYGVKD. The CDR3, as DNA: TGTGCCATCGGACCCCGGGCGGGAGAAACAGATACGCAGTATTTT. Translation: CAIGPRAGETDTQYF.

The chain recombines TRBV6-6 with TRBJ1-5; D unresolved. The V and J ends lost 5 bases and 7 bases respectively, with 15 bases between them. CDR3 length: 14 residues. Germline lookup yields CDR1 MNHNY and CDR2 SVGAGI (reference sequence). CDR3 region: CASSLLTSEQPQHF. The DNA of the CDR3 is TGTGCCAGCAGTCTCCTAACTTCGGAGCAGCCCCAGCATTTT.

V usage is TRBV2 and J usage is TRBJ1-2, with 11 bases identical to TRBD1. Trimming at V came to 7 bases and at J to 5 bases, leaving 3 bases not matched to a gene. Germline V gene lookup returns CDR1 SNHLY and CDR2 FYNNEI. The CDR3 is 13 residues long. The CDR3 is CASNGQGAYGYTF. The CDR3 DNA follows: TGTGCCAGCAACGGACAGGGGGCTTATGGCTACACCTTC.

The J gene is TRBJ2-1, the V gene TRBV27, with TRBD2 identical over 7 bases. With V trimmed by 8 bases and J by 1 base, 8 bases remained unmatched. CDR1 is MNHEY, CDR2 SMNVEV, per germline (reference sequence). This CDR3 region has 15 residues. For the CDR3, the DNA is TGTGCCAGCTGTCGTGGCGGGAGTTCCTACAATGAGCAGTTCTTC. It encodes CASCRGGSSYNEQFF.

This rearrangement joins TRBV9 to TRBJ1-1; D is ambiguous. Germline V CDR1 and CDR2: SGDLS, YYNGEE. The CDR3 contains 15 residues. V lost 4 bases and J 0 bases, leaving 13 bases between the germline ends. CDR3 coding DNA: TGTGCCAGCAGCCCGACTCGAACGGTGAACACTGAAGCTTTCTTT. As protein: CASSPTRTVNTEAFF. Together with reference TRBV9 and TRBJ1-1, the CDR3 gives the full variable domain: DSGVTQTPKHLITATGQRVTLRCSPRSGDLSVYWYQQSLDQGLQFLIQYYNGEERAKGNILERFSAQQFPDLHSELNLSSLELGDSALYFCASSPTRTVNTEAFFGQGTRLTVV.

This clone was seen a single time. V usage is TRBV9 and J usage is TRBJ2-5; D remains unclear. Per the germline V gene, CDR1 is SGDLS and CDR2 is YYNGEE. The CDR3 length is 13 residues. Trimming cost V 2 bases and J 3 bases, with 8 bases left between them. CDR3 DNA: TGTGCCAGCAGCGTTACAGCAAAAGAGACCCAGTACTTC. Its protein product is CASSVTAKETQYF. The full variable domain, completed using reference TRBV9 and TRBJ2-5, is DSGVTQTPKHLITATGQRVTLRCSPRSGDLSVYWYQQSLDQGLQFLIQYYNGEERAKGNILERFSAQQFPDLHSELNLSSLELGDSALYFCASSVTAKETQYFGPGTRLLVL.

This sequence joins TRBV15 and TRBJ2-1; weak D call: TRBD2 (6 bases). The CDR3 is made up of 17 amino acids. The germline CDR1 and CDR2 sequences are LNHNV and YYDKDF (reference sequence). The V gene lost 0 bases and the J gene lost 5 bases, with 17 bases spanning the gap. CDR3 sequence reads: CATSRDSQEGIHNEQFF. Written as DNA, the CDR3 is TGTGCCACCAGCAGAGATTCCCAGGAGGGGATTCACAATGAGCAGTTCTTC.

The V call is TRBV30, the J call TRBJ2-2; D may be TRBD2 (7 bases). CDR3 size: 15 residues. The germline gives CDR1 GTSNPN, CDR2 SVGIG (reference sequence). The V gene lost 3 bases and the J gene lost 6 bases, with 17 bases spanning the gap. The CDR3 bases are TGTGCCTGGAGGGAGGGGGGGCGGAGGGCCGGGGAGCTGTTTTTT. Protein sequence: CAWREGGRRAGELFF.

The gene calls are TRBV6-6 and TRBJ2-2; 8 positions agree with TRBD2. The CDR3 spans 16 residues. Germline values: CDR1 MNHNY, CDR2 SVGAGI (reference sequence). Unmatched junction bases numbered 13, after V lost 6 bases and J lost 7 bases. The CDR3 sequence: CASSLPRGGSIGELFF. CDR3 sequence (DNA): TGTGCCAGCAGCCTCCCCCGGGGGGGAAGTATCGGGGAGCTGTTTTTT.

About this clone itself: At the DNA level, this CDR3 is encoded by other sequences in the same sample as well. The V call is TRBV27, the J call TRBJ2-1, with TRBD2 matching over 9 bases. Germline V gene sequence: CDR1 MNHEY, CDR2 SMNVEV (reference sequence). J lost 7 bases, V lost 1 base, and 5 bases had no gene match. This CDR3 region has 15 residues. The CDR3 DNA follows: TGTGCCAGCAGTTTATTAGCGGGGGCCCTAAATGAGCAGTTCTTC. Amino acid sequence: CASSLLAGALNEQFF.

This rearrangement joins TRBV19 to TRBJ2-1, with 8 bases identical to TRBD1. This CDR3 has 14 residues. J gave up 6 bases and V 5 bases, and 6 bases lay outside the gene matches. The germline CDR1 and CDR2 sequences are LNHDA and SQIVND (reference sequence). The DNA of the CDR3 is TGTGCCAGTAGTCACCCGGGGACAGGCAATGAGCAGTTCTTC. This translates into CASSHPGTGNEQFF.

CDR3 loop: CASSSEDEQFF. The CDR3 coding sequence is TGTGCCAGCAGCTCCGAGGATGAGCAGTTCTTC. This chain joins TRBV11-3 and TRBJ2-1, with D unclear. This CDR3 spans 11 amino acids. The germline V gene encodes CDR1 SGHNT and CDR2 YENEEA. Trimming removed 4 bases at V and 8 bases at J, with 6 bases between.

The sample holds a few counts of this clone. CDR3 in DNA: TGTGCCAGCAGGGACACGGGGGGGCGGGGAGAAAAACTGTTTTTT. Protein: CASRDTGGRGEKLFF. J is TRBJ1-4 and V is TRBV2, with a tentative D call TRBD1 (6 bases). The CDR3 sequence is 15 residues long. V lost 6 bases to trimming and J lost 8 bases, with 19 bases between them. Germline-derived CDR1 and CDR2 are SNHLY and FYNNEI.

The chain couples TRBV6-1 to TRBJ1-2; a possible D gene is TRBD1 (6 bases). There are 13 residues in the CDR3. Trimming shortened V by 6 bases and J by 3 bases, and 11 bases separated the two germline ends. Per the germline V gene, CDR1 is MNHNS and CDR2 is SASEGT. This CDR3 reads CASRPDSDYGYTF. The DNA of the CDR3 is TGTGCCAGCAGACCGGACAGCGACTATGGCTACACCTTC.

The chain has TRBV18 and TRBJ1-4; 10 bases line up with TRBD1. The length of the CDR3 is 15 residues. Germline V gives CDR1 KGHSH, CDR2 LQKENI. Trimming removed 6 bases from V and 8 bases from J; junction bases left unmatched: 9. The CDR3 sequence is CASSRRQGAEEKLFF. The CDR3 nucleotides read TGTGCCAGCTCTAGACGACAGGGGGCAGAGGAAAAACTGTTTTTT.